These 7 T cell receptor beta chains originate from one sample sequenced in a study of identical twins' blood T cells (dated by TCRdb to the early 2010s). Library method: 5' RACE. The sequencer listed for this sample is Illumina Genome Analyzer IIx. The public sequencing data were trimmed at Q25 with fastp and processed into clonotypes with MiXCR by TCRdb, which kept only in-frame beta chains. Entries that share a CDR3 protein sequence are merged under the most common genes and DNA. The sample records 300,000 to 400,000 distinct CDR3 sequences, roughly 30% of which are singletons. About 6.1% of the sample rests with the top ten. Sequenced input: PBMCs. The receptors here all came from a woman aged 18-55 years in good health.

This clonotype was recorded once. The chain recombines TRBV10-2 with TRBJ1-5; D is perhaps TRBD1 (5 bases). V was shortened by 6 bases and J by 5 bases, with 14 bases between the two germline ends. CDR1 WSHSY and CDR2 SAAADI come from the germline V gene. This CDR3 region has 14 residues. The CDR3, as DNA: TGCGCCAGCAGCATCGTTGACAGCTATCAGCCCCAGCATTTT. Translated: CASSIVDSYQPQHF.

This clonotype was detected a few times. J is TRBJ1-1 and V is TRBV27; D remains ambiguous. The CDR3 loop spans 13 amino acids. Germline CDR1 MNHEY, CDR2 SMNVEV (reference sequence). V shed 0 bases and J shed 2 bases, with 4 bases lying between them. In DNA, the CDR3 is TGTGCCAGCAGTTTATCGGACAACACTGAAGCTTTCTTT. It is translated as CASSLSDNTEAFF.

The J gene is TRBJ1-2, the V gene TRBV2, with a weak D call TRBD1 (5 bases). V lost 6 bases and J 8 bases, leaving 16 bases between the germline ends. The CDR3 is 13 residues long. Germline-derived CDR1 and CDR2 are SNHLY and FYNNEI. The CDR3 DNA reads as TGTGCCAGCAGCACAGACAGTGCCGGAGGCTACACCTTC. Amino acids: CASSTDSAGGYTF.

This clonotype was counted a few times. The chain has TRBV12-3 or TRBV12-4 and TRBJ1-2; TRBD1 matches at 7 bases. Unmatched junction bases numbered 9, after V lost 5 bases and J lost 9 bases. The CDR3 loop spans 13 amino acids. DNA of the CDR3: TGTGCCAGCAGTCCCGACAGGGTTAGAAGCTACACCTTC. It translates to CASSPDRVRSYTF.

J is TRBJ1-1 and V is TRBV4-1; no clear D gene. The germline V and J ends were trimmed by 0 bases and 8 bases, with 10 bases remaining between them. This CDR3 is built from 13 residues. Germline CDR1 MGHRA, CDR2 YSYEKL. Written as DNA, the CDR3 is TGCGCCAGCAGCCAAGAGACACTTTTCGAAGCTTTCTTT. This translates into CASSQETLFEAFF.

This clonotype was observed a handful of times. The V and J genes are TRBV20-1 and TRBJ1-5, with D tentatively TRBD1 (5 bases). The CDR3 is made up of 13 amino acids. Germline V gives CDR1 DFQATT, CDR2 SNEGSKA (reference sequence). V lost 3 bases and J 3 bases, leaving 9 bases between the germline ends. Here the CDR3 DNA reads TGCAGTGCTAGCAAGGGGTTCAATCAGCCCCAGCATTTT. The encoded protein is CSASKGFNQPQHF.

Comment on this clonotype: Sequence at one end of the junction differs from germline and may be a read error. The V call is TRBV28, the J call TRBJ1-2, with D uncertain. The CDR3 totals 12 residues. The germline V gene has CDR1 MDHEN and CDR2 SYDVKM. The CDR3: CASSSPNYCYTF. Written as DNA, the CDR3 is TGTGCCAGCAGTTCACCAAACTATTGCTACACCTTC.